Sequencing of this T cell receptor beta chain was carried out in a study of low-dose radiotherapy and immunotherapy resistance in tumors. Overall study: With 1 Gy per fraction every two weeks, Cohort 2 accumulated 13 Gy across 26 weeks.

Priming of first-strand cDNA relied on TRAV- and TRBV-specific primers (covering alpha and beta chains). TCRs underwent around 18 PCR cycles of amplification with a constant-region primer and V-primer adapter. Through in vitro transcription, the mRNA that had been isolated was amplified. TCRdb reprocessed the reads via MiXCR and lists one record per CDR3 protein. The table has about 12,000 distinct CDR3 sequences, roughly four fifths seen once. Advanced solid tumors lacking tumor-infiltrating lymphocytes characterized eligible patients. The CDR3 runs to 13 residues. Trimming cost V 3 bases and J 3 bases, with 8 bases left between them. Germline V lookup: CDR1 KGHSH, CDR2 LQKENI.

V usage is TRBV18 and J usage is TRBJ1-2; D ambiguous. This receptor was taken from a human donor with advanced metastatic prostate, ovarian, gallbladder or colorectal cancer (not recorded which). This table probably holds off-target reads from a library built for another chain. CDR3 sequence: CASSPGRDYGYTF. The DNA for the CDR3 is TGTGCCAGCTCACCTGGACGGGACTATGGCTACACCTTC.